Following are 29 T cell receptor beta chains from one sample sequenced in a study of T cells in Graves' hyperthyroidism and ophthalmopathy. TCR beta CDR3 region amplification was performed from RNA transcripts. HTBI primers were used for first-round RT-PCR of the TCR CDR3. TCRdb reprocessed the multiplex PCR reads with MiXCR, giving one entry per CDR3 protein. The sample holds 500,000 to 750,000 distinct CDR3 sequences, roughly 14% seen once. Sequenced: blood. These receptors all stem from a woman under 40 with Graves' hyperthyroidism.

This clonotype has ten or more counts. The chain couples TRBV12-3 or TRBV12-4 to TRBJ2-7; D possibly corresponds to TRBD2 (6 bases). The CDR3 has 13 amino acids. Trimming removed 8 bases at V and 0 bases at J, with 11 bases between. CDR3 coding DNA: TGTGCCAGCGCCCAGCGGGTCTCCTACGAGCAGTACTTC. Its protein product is CASAQRVSYEQYF.

This clonotype was counted ten times or more. The chain carries TRBV7-2 and TRBJ2-5, with D possibly TRBD2 on 5 matching bases. The germline V and J ends were trimmed by 1 base and 3 bases, with 12 bases remaining between them. From germline, CDR1 is SGHTA and CDR2 FQGNSA. This CDR3 comprises 15 residues. CDR3 region: CASSLDGLGEETQYF. DNA for the CDR3: TGTGCCAGCAGCTTAGACGGACTGGGAGAAGAGACCCAGTACTTC.

The rearrangement links TRBV4-1 to TRBJ2-1, with TRBD1 as a possible D gene (6 bases). The CDR3 extends over 15 amino acids. CDR1 and CDR2 from the germline V gene are MGHRA and YSYEKL. V was shortened by 5 bases and J by 2 bases, with 13 bases between the two germline ends. CDR3 coding DNA: TGCGCCAGCAGCAGAGCAAGGGGGACCTACAATGAGCAGTTCTTC. Amino acid sequence: CASSRARGTYNEQFF.

The J gene is TRBJ2-7, the V gene TRBV7-2; 7 positions match TRBD2. The CDR3 is 14 amino acids. J gave up 8 bases and V 4 bases, and 11 bases lay outside the gene matches. CDR1 is SGHTA and CDR2 is FQGNSA in the germline V gene. The chain's CDR3 is CASSSGPTGGKQYF. CDR3 nucleotide sequence: TGTGCCAGCAGCTCGGGACCAACGGGAGGCAAGCAGTACTTC.

This clonotype was counted many times. The genes are TRBV28 and TRBJ2-2; 9 bases are shared with TRBD1. The CDR3 contains 13 residues. Unmatched junction bases numbered 3, after V lost 8 bases and J lost 5 bases. Germline CDR1 is MDHEN and CDR2 is SYDVKM. The CDR3: CASRDRATGELFF. The CDR3 DNA reads as TGTGCCAGCCGGGACAGGGCGACCGGGGAGCTGTTTTTT.

The J gene is TRBJ1-2, the V gene TRBV20-1; 9 positions match TRBD1. V lost 5 bases to trimming and J lost 6 bases; unmatched junction nucleotides: 7. Germline CDR1 DFQATT, CDR2 SNEGSKA (reference sequence). CDR3 size: 13 residues. CDR3 nucleotide sequence: TGCAGTGCTCAGCATGGGACAGGGCATGGCTACACCTTC. This codes for CSAQHGTGHGYTF.

In its sample, this clonotype was seen many times. This sequence joins TRBV20-1 and TRBJ1-6; TRBD1 might be the D (6 bases). V lost 6 bases, J lost 9 bases, and 15 bases lay in between. CDR3 size: 13 residues. Germline lookup yields CDR1 DFQATT and CDR2 SNEGSKA (reference sequence). CDR3 residues: CSAEDSLGSPLHF. The CDR3 nucleotides read TGCAGTGCAGAGGACAGTCTGGGTTCACCCCTCCACTTT.

This clonotype was seen a few times. A read error is possible here, since a much larger clone lies one base away. This CDR3 is missing its conserved last phenylalanine or tryptophan, likely due to a read error. This chain uses TRBV5-1 with TRBJ1-1, with D possibly TRBD1 on 5 matching bases. Germline CDR1 SGHRS, CDR2 YFSETQ. The CDR3 is 15 amino acids. Between the trimmed V and J ends, which lost 3 bases and 0 bases, there was a span of 12 bases. CDR3 in DNA: TGCGCCAGCAGCTCGCATCAGGGCATGAACACTGAAGCTTTCCTT. Translated, it gives CASSSHQGMNTEAFL.

This clonotype showed up just a few times. J is TRBJ2-5 and V is TRBV5-1; 14 nucleotides align to TRBD2. The V segment lost 2 bases and the J segment 4 bases; nucleotides outside the gene matches: 7. Germline-derived CDR1 and CDR2 are SGHRS and YFSETQ. This CDR3 is 17 amino acids long. The CDR3 DNA is TGCGCCAGCAGCTTTGCGGGACTAGCGGGGGTTGGAGAGACCCAGTACTTC. It translates to CASSFAGLAGVGETQYF.

The chain recombines TRBV6-1 with TRBJ1-5; a possible D gene is TRBD1 (6 bases). Trimming left V 0 bases short and J 0 bases short, with 21 bases between. Per germline, CDR1 MNHNS and CDR2 SASEGT. CDR3 length: 20 amino acids. CDR3 in amino acids: CASSEAFTGTILYSNQPQHF. The CDR3 DNA reads as TGTGCCAGCAGTGAAGCGTTTACAGGGACCATTCTTTATAGCAATCAGCCCCAGCATTTT.

At least ten counts were recorded for this clonotype. This could be a read error, since a much larger clone is one nucleotide away. The chain couples TRBV5-5 to TRBJ2-1, with D unclear. CDR1 SGHKS and CDR2 YYEKEE come from the germline V gene (reference sequence). With 3 bases removed from V and 4 bases from J, the gap between germline ends came to 8 bases. The CDR3 spans 13 residues. Here the CDR3 reads CASSSTPYNEQFF. DNA of the CDR3: TGTGCCAGCAGCTCCACCCCTTACAATGAGCAGTTCTTC.

The gene calls are TRBV6-5 and TRBJ1-6; TRBD1 is a possible D gene (5 bases). V lost 3 bases and J 5 bases, leaving 11 bases between the germline ends. Germline loops: CDR1 MNHEY, CDR2 SVGAGI. The CDR3 is 15 residues long. The CDR3 DNA is TGTGCCAGCAGTTATGCAGGGCCGAATAATTCACCCCTCCACTTT. It specifies CASSYAGPNNSPLHF.

This clonotype was seen at least ten times. V is TRBV3-1 and J is TRBJ2-5; D is possibly TRBD1 or TRBD2 (5 bases each). Germline lookup yields CDR1 LGHDT and CDR2 YNNKEL (reference sequence). The CDR3 extends over 16 amino acids. V lost 1 base and J lost 2, with 14 bases in between. Here the CDR3 DNA reads TGTGCCAGCAGCCAAGGTCCGGGGCCGGGGCAAGAGACCCAGTACTTC. It translates to CASSQGPGPGQETQYF.

This clonotype was observed a few times. The chain is built from TRBV10-3 and TRBJ1-2; 7 positions agree with TRBD1. The CDR3 totals 14 residues. The germline gives CDR1 ENHRY, CDR2 SYGVKD. After removal of 6 bases from V and 1 base from J, the junction contained 5 bases not matched to a gene. The CDR3 reads CAIRGDRYNYGYTF. In DNA, the CDR3 is TGTGCCATCAGAGGGGACAGATATAACTATGGCTACACCTTC.

The chain uses TRBV4-1 and TRBJ2-5; perhaps TRBD1 as D (7 bases). This CDR3 has 15 amino acids. With 4 bases removed from V and 5 bases from J, the gap between germline ends came to 17 bases. The germline V gene encodes CDR1 MGHRA and CDR2 YSYEKL. Here the CDR3 DNA reads TGCGCCAGCAGCCCTCAGACAGGGACTTCGGAGACCCAGTACTTC. Protein sequence: CASSPQTGTSETQYF.

At least ten counts were recorded for this clonotype. This chain links TRBV5-6 with TRBJ2-3; tentative D call: TRBD2 (6 bases). Germline assignment: CDR1 SGHDT and CDR2 YYEEEE. The V end was cut by 5 bases, the J end by 2 bases, with 15 bases between. CDR3 length equals 15 residues. The chain's CDR3 is CASRSVGGATDTQYF. The CDR3 DNA follows: TGTGCCAGCAGGAGCGTCGGAGGGGCCACAGATACGCAGTATTTT.

Ten or more counts support this clonotype. The chain recombines TRBV20-1 with TRBJ2-1; 16 bases align to TRBD2. Trimming took 6 bases from V and 12 from J; bases not matched to a gene: 11. This CDR3 is built from 15 residues. The V gene's germline CDR1 is DFQATT and CDR2 SNEGSKA (reference sequence). In DNA, the CDR3 is TGCAGTGCCCTCCCGGGACTAGCGGGAGGGTACGGGCAGTTCTTC. This translates into CSALPGLAGGYGQFF.

This clonotype was seen repeatedly, ten times or more. The J gene is TRBJ2-2, the V gene TRBV6-2 or TRBV6-3, with TRBD2 identical over 10 bases. The germline V gene encodes CDR1 MNHEY and CDR2 SVGEGT. V lost 0 bases and J lost 5; bases outside the gene matches: 3. The CDR3 totals 16 residues. The CDR3 bases are TGTGCCAGCAGTTACTCGGCTAGCGGGAGTACCGGGGAGCTGTTTTTT. Protein: CASSYSASGSTGELFF.

This clonotype was recorded many times. This sequence joins TRBV28 and TRBJ2-7; D is undetermined. CDR1 and CDR2 from the germline V gene are MDHEN and SYDVKM. V shed 4 bases and J shed 4 bases, with 32 bases lying between them. This CDR3 is 20 amino acids long. The CDR3: CASSSAYTRTEDPRPYEQYF. The DNA for the CDR3 is TGTGCCAGCAGTTCCGCCTATACCCGCACCGAGGACCCTCGCCCTTACGAGCAGTACTTC.

As for this clonotype: A clone one base away is much larger, so this may be a read error. The chain couples TRBV12-3 or TRBV12-4 to TRBJ2-7; a weak D match, TRBD1 (6 bases). The CDR3 consists of 16 residues. The CDR3 nucleotides read TGTGCCAGCAGCCCAGGGGTGAGGTTCGCATCCTACGAGCGGTACTTC. Amino acid sequence: CASSPGVRFASYERYF.

The V and J genes are TRBV18 and TRBJ2-1; 7 positions match TRBD2. The CDR3 runs 16 residues. Germline V gene sequence: CDR1 KGHSH, CDR2 LQKENI. V dropped 3 bases and J dropped 6; count of bases not matched to a gene: 11. The CDR3, as DNA: TGTGCCAGCTCACCCCGTGAGAGTTGGGAGGGCAATGAGCAGTTCTTC. Translated: CASSPRESWEGNEQFF.

The V gene is TRBV19, the J gene TRBJ1-2, with 9 bases matching TRBD1. The CDR3 has 15 amino acids. With 7 bases clipped from V and 4 bases from J, the junction kept 10 bases outside the gene matches. CDR1 and CDR2 (germline): LNHDA, SQIVND (reference sequence). CDR3 residues: CASNPRRDRAYGYTF. CDR3 DNA: TGTGCCAGTAACCCTCGCCGGGACAGGGCCTATGGCTACACCTTC.

The table lists this clonotype with many counts. The chain joins TRBV18 to TRBJ1-1, with 8 bases identical to TRBD1. Looked up from germline, CDR1 is KGHSH and CDR2 is LQKENI. This CDR3 spans 16 amino acids. J gave up 0 bases and V 3 bases, and 6 bases lay outside the gene matches. The DNA of the CDR3 is TGTGCCAGCTCACCCCCAAGACAGGGGCTGAACACTGAAGCTTTCTTT. It translates to CASSPPRQGLNTEAFF.

This clonotype was counted a few times. The J gene is TRBJ2-7, the V gene TRBV9, with 11 bases that match TRBD2. The junction had 10 bases not matched to a gene; V was cut back by 3 bases and J by 5 bases. The CDR3 has 16 amino acids. The germline V gene has CDR1 SGDLS and CDR2 YYNGEE. The CDR3 reads CASSADLLAGVHEQYF. The CDR3 coding sequence is TGTGCCAGCAGCGCCGACTTACTAGCGGGAGTACACGAGCAGTACTTC. Looking up the rest from reference TRBV9 and TRBJ2-7 gives the full variable domain: DSGVTQTPKHLITATGQRVTLRCSPRSGDLSVYWYQQSLDQGLQFLIQYYNGEERAKGNILERFSAQQFPDLHSELNLSSLELGDSALYFCASSADLLAGVHEQYFGPGTRLTVT.

This clonotype was seen only a few times. An end of the junction does not agree with germline; a read error may underlie this. J is TRBJ2-1 and V is TRBV5-1; 11 bases line up with TRBD2. The CDR3 runs 15 residues. Looked up from germline, CDR1 is SGHRS and CDR2 is YFSETQ. The CDR3 region is CVSSLLAGGPNEQFF. CDR3 coding DNA: TGCGTCAGCAGCTTGTTAGCGGGAGGGCCCAATGAGCAGTTCTTC.

V is TRBV10-3 and J is TRBJ2-6, with D perhaps matching TRBD1 (6 bases). The CDR3 runs to 14 residues. The germline V gene has CDR1 ENHRY and CDR2 SYGVKD. V was pared by 4 bases and J by 5 bases, with 9 bases between. CDR3 coding DNA: TGTGCCATCAGTGTAGGGGGATGGGCCAACGTCCTGACTTTC. This codes for CAISVGGWANVLTF.

This chain connects TRBV6-2 or TRBV6-3 to TRBJ2-4; TRBD1 matches 9 bases. CDR3 length: 16 amino acids. From germline, CDR1 is MNHEY and CDR2 SVGEGT. Losses at the gene ends were 9 bases for V and 0 bases for J; bases not matched to a gene: 9. The CDR3 sequence is CASRDRGGLAKNIQYF. The CDR3 region has the DNA TGTGCCAGTAGAGACAGGGGGGGCCTAGCCAAAAACATTCAGTACTTC.

The sample holds many counts of this clonotype. V gene TRBV6-1 combines with J gene TRBJ2-1; D not certain. The V end was cut by 3 bases, the J end by 5 bases, with 20 bases between. The CDR3 extends over 17 amino acids. Germline-derived CDR1 and CDR2 are MNHNS and SASEGT. The CDR3 protein is CASSDFGRARSNNEQFF. The CDR3, as DNA: TGTGCCAGCAGTGATTTCGGAAGGGCCCGTTCTAACAATGAGCAGTTCTTC.

On this clonotype: A single base separates this from a much larger clone, so it may be a read error. J is TRBJ2-1 and V is TRBV9, with a tentative D call TRBD2 (6 bases). Germline V gives CDR1 SGDLS, CDR2 YYNGEE. The CDR3 length is 15 residues. The CDR3 coding sequence is TGTGCCAGCAGCGTCTCCGGTGGGGGGTACAATGAGCAGTCCTTC. It is translated as CASSVSGGGYNEQSF.